Listed below are T cell receptor beta chains from one sample, sequenced in a study of blood T cell repertoires in COVID-19. Sequencing was performed with immunoSEQ multiplex PCR; in TCRdb, only in-frame clones are kept and a portion is missing. The sample holds 39,000 or so clones, around 81% seen once. Sequenced input: peripheral blood. These receptor sequences come from a man aged 35 to 55 with active or convalescent COVID-19. Each CDR3 is given with its conserved first and last residue. D genes are given only for firm matches. Clone size is not always given. Where it is, it says once, few, many or a class for expanded clones.

>NA|TRBV19|TRBD1|TRBJ1-1
CASSIVRAGGSTEAFF
TGTGCCAGTAGTATAGTGAGGGCAGGGGGGAGCACTGAAGCTTTCTTT
>NA|TRBV21-1|NA|TRBJ2-1
CASSKERETGKDEQFF
TGTGCCAGCAGCAAAGAGAGGGAGACAGGGAAAGATGAGCAGTTCTTC
>medium-sized|TRBV4-1|NA|TRBJ1-1
CASSQGGPTNTEAFF
TGCGCCAGCAGCCAGGGGGGACCTACGAACACTGAAGCTTTCTTT
>NA|TRBV19|NA|TRBJ1-1
CASSSGQLNTEAFF
TGTGCCAGTAGTTCCGGACAGCTGAACACTGAAGCTTTCTTT
>NA|TRBV7-3|NA|TRBJ2-2
CASSSGSNTGELFF
TGTGCCAGCAGCAGCGGTTCCAACACCGGGGAGCTGTTTTTT
>NA|TRBV14|TRBD1|TRBJ1-4
CASSPSGDRGKRLFF
TGTGCCAGCAGCCCGTCAGGGGACAGGGGAAAGAGGCTGTTTTTT
>once|TRBV24-1|TRBD2|TRBJ2-5
CATSEAGTKKETQYF
TGTGCCACCAGTGAAGCCGGGACTAAAAAAGAGACCCAGTACTTC
>NA|TRBV28|TRBD1|TRBJ2-7
CASSPLDRDGHEQYF
TGTGCCAGCAGTCCCCTTGACAGGGACGGCCACGAGCAGTACTTC
>NA|TRBV29-1|TRBD1|TRBJ1-6
CSVGRGTENSPLHF
TGCAGCGTTGGACGCGGGACAGAAAATTCACCCCTCCACTTT
>NA|TRBV24-1|NA|TRBJ2-1
CATSDLHLLWTNGTGMAEFF
TGTGCCACCAGTGACCTGCACTTACTTTGGACCAACGGAACCGGGATGGCGGAGTTCTTC
>NA|TRBV29-1|NA|TRBJ2-3
CSVDTYRSTDTQYF
TGCAGCGTTGATACCTACCGTAGCACAGATACGCAGTATTTT
>NA|TRBV7-2|TRBD2|TRBJ2-1
CASSLRLAGYNEQFF
TGTGCCAGCAGCTTACGACTAGCGGGGTACAATGAGCAGTTCTTC
>NA|TRBV4-3|NA|TRBJ1-1
CASSLKLGGGVEAFF
TGCGCCAGCAGTCTAAAACTCGGCGGGGGCGTCGAAGCTTTCTTT
>NA|TRBV6-5|TRBD2|TRBJ2-2
CASKLADTGELFF
TGTGCCAGCAAGCTAGCGGACACCGGGGAGCTGTTTTTT
>NA|TRBV6-5|TRBD1|TRBJ1-6
CASRGQGSDVSPLHF
TGTGCCAGCAGGGGACAGGGTTCGGATGTCTCACCCCTCCACTTT
>few|TRBV28|TRBD1|TRBJ1-5
CASSALQGLDQPQHF
TGTGCCAGCAGTGCCTTACAGGGGCTCGATCAGCCCCAGCATTTT
>NA|TRBV27|NA|TRBJ1-5
CASRLDPTGPQHF
TGTGCCAGCAGGTTGGACCCAACGGGACCCCAGCATTTT
>NA|TRBV7-3|NA|TRBJ2-4
CASSDGTQNIQYF
TGTGCCAGCAGCGACGGGACTCAAAACATTCAGTACTTC
>NA|TRBV11-2|NA|TRBJ1-1
CASGERGTEAFF
TGTGCCAGCGGCGAACGGGGGACTGAAGCTTTCTTT
>NA|TRBV27|NA|TRBJ2-2
CASSWFRGTGELFF
TGTGCCAGCAGTTGGTTTCGGGGAACCGGGGAGCTGTTTTTT
>NA|TRBV9|TRBD1|TRBJ2-1
CASSVEGTVTYNEQFF
TGTGCCAGCAGCGTGGAAGGGACAGTCACCTACAATGAGCAGTTCTTC
>NA|TRBV30|NA|TRBJ1-1
CAWSGGLGAFF
TGTGCCTGGAGTGGGGGGCTCGGGGCTTTCTTT
>NA|TRBV19|NA|TRBJ1-2
CASSQTATNYGYTF
TGTGCCAGTAGTCAGACAGCGACGAACTATGGCTACACCTTC
>NA|TRBV7-2|NA|TRBJ1-1
CASSLLRGAEAFF
TGTGCCAGCAGCTTACTCCGGGGGGCTGAAGCTTTCTTT
>NA|TRBV30|NA|TRBJ1-5
CACQGSGSNQPQHF
TGTGCCTGCCAGGGAAGTGGAAGCAATCAGCCCCAGCATTTT
>NA|TRBV11-2|NA|TRBJ2-1
CASSLGQARFNEQFF
TGTGCCAGCAGCTTGGGACAAGCACGGTTCAATGAGCAGTTCTTC
>many|TRBV30|TRBD1|TRBJ1-2
CAWSSPGGFWGYTF
TGTGCCTGGAGTAGCCCAGGGGGCTTTTGGGGCTACACCTTC
>NA|TRBV6-5|TRBD1|TRBJ2-7
CASSYGTGAVQYF
TGTGCCAGCAGTTACGGGACAGGGGCAGTGCAGTACTTC
>NA|TRBV13|NA|TRBJ2-7
CASSPRGGHPYEQYF
TGTGCCAGCAGCCCCAGGGGAGGGCATCCCTACGAGCAGTACTTC
>NA|TRBV28|NA|TRBJ1-2
CASSRQSNYGYTF
TGTGCCAGCAGTCGACAGAGTAACTATGGCTACACCTTC
>few|TRBV19|TRBD1|TRBJ2-5
CASSAGQGAGETQYF
TGTGCCAGTAGTGCGGGACAGGGGGCAGGAGAGACCCAGTACTTC
>NA|TRBV4-1|NA|TRBJ1-1
CASSQLPEQQAFF
TGCGCCAGCAGCCAATTGCCGGAACAGCAAGCTTTCTTT
>NA|TRBV27|NA|TRBJ1-5
CASSLRGVDKAPQHF
TGTGCCAGCAGTTTACGGGGGGTTGATAAGGCGCCCCAGCATTTT
>once|TRBV29-1|NA|TRBJ1-1
CSVEEGAEAPF
TGCAGCGTTGAAGAAGGGGCTGAAGCGCCCTTT
>NA|TRBV9|NA|TRBJ1-3
CASSGRLTSGNTIYF
TGTGCCAGCAGCGGGAGACTTACTTCTGGAAACACCATATATTTT
>few|TRBV5-1|TRBD2|TRBJ2-7
CASSSVAGGSSYEQYF
TGCGCCAGCAGTTCCGTAGCGGGGGGGAGCTCCTACGAGCAGTACTTC
>NA|TRBV23-1|TRBD2|TRBJ2-3
CASSLGLAGGQIDTQYF
TGCGCCAGCAGTCTCGGACTAGCGGGGGGCCAAATAGATACGCAGTATTTT
>NA|TRBV27|TRBD1|TRBJ2-7
CASSSTDRAYEQYF
TGTGCCAGCAGTTCCACGGACAGGGCCTACGAGCAGTACTTC
>NA|TRBV2|TRBD1|TRBJ1-4
CASVRQGLDEKLFF
TGTGCCAGCGTCAGACAGGGTTTAGACGAAAAACTGTTTTTT
>NA|TRBV4-3|TRBD2|TRBJ2-2
CASSQEGGAANTGELFF
TGCGCCAGCAGCCAAGAGGGAGGGGCCGCGAACACCGGGGAGCTGTTTTTT
>NA|TRBV2|NA|TRBJ1-1
CASSVYGTNTEAFF
TGTGCCAGCAGTGTATACGGTACGAACACTGAAGCTTTCTTT
>NA|TRBV2|TRBD2|TRBJ2-2
CASRTSLGELFF
TGTGCCAGTAGGACTAGCCTCGGGGAGCTGTTTTTT
>NA|TRBV30|TRBD1|TRBJ1-1
CAWATGGATEAFF
TGTGCCTGGGCGACAGGGGGCGCGACTGAAGCTTTCTTT
>NA|TRBV5-6|TRBD1|TRBJ1-1
CASSFQGAEAFF
TGTGCCAGCAGCTTTCAGGGGGCCGAAGCTTTCTTT
>NA|TRBV6-6|NA|TRBJ2-1
CASSYGSSYNEQFF
TGTGCCAGCAGTTACGGGAGCTCCTACAATGAGCAGTTCTTC
>NA|TRBV24-1|TRBD1|TRBJ2-7
CATRTGQGAPEQYF
TGTGCCACCAGGACGGGACAGGGGGCTCCGGAGCAGTACTTC
>NA|TRBV19|TRBD2|TRBJ2-7
CASSRTSGSSIYEQYF
TGTGCCAGTAGCCGGACTAGCGGGAGCTCTATCTACGAGCAGTACTTC
>few|TRBV28|TRBD1|TRBJ1-5
CASRMTGLNQPQHF
TGTGCCAGCAGAATGACAGGGTTAAATCAGCCCCAGCATTTT
>NA|TRBV6-1|NA|TRBJ2-3
CASSEARGIATDTQYF
TGTGCCAGCAGTGAAGCAAGAGGGATCGCCACAGATACGCAGTATTTT
>NA|TRBV6-6|NA|TRBJ1-5
CASSYSEANQPQHF
TGTGCCAGCAGTTACTCGGAGGCGAATCAGCCCCAGCATTTT
>NA|TRBV5-1|TRBD1|TRBJ1-6
CASSSSGQGSSPLHF
TGCGCCAGCAGCTCGTCGGGACAGGGCAGTTCACCCCTCCACTTT
>NA|TRBV10-3|NA|TRBJ1-6
CAISGYRDSPLHF
TGTGCCATCAGTGGGTACAGGGACTCACCCCTCCACTTT
>NA|TRBV7-2|TRBD2|TRBJ2-1
CASSLTGTSGSNEQFF
TGTGCCAGCAGCTTAACCGGGACTAGCGGGAGCAATGAGCAGTTCTTC
>NA|TRBV12-3/TRBV12-4|NA|TRBJ2-7
CASSRDRSYEQYF
TGTGCCAGCAGTCGAGACAGAAGCTACGAGCAGTACTTC